The 26 T cell receptor beta chains below all came from one sample that was sequenced in a study of blood T cell repertoires in COVID-19. The data were produced by immunoSEQ multiplex PCR, yet TCRdb's version contains in-frame clones alone and is incomplete. The profile shows roughly 20,000 clones, roughly nine tenths of them singletons. The sample comprised peripheral blood. The source is a human donor with active COVID-19. The donor label of this sample is uncertain.

The rearrangement uses TRBV3-1 (or the pseudogene TRBV3-2) and TRBJ1-4; 9 bases are shared with TRBD1. Per the germline V gene, CDR1 is LGHDT and CDR2 is YNNKEL (reference sequence). V shed 1 base and J 6 bases; nucleotides not matched to a gene: 6. CDR3 length equals 16 residues. CDR3: CASSQAPGQGYEKLFF. The CDR3 DNA is TGTGCCAGCAGCCAAGCCCCGGGACAGGGATATGAAAAACTGTTTTTT.

V usage is TRBV7-8 and J usage is TRBJ2-5, with TRBD2 matching 12 bases. V lost 1 base to trimming and J lost 5 bases; unmatched junction nucleotides: 2. The CDR3 is 15 amino acids. Germline V gives CDR1 SGHVS, CDR2 FQNEAQ. The CDR3 loop is CASSLDGLAGETQYF. CDR3 DNA: TGTGCCAGCAGCTTAGATGGACTAGCGGGGGAGACCCAGTACTTC.

In this sample, this clone turned up a few times. This chain connects TRBV9 to TRBJ1-5; the D is unclear. The germline gives CDR1 SGDLS, CDR2 YYNGEE. The CDR3 has 14 residues. V lost 0 bases to trimming and J lost 7 bases, with 11 bases between them. The CDR3 nucleotides read TGTGCCAGCAGCGTAGCCCCCGCGGGACAGCCCCAGCATTTT. Translated, it gives CASSVAPAGQPQHF. Looking up the rest from reference TRBV9 and TRBJ1-5 gives the full variable domain: DSGVTQTPKHLITATGQRVTLRCSPRSGDLSVYWYQQSLDQGLQFLIQYYNGEERAKGNILERFSAQQFPDLHSELNLSSLELGDSALYFCASSVAPAGQPQHFGDGTRLSIL.

The chain joins TRBV2 to TRBJ1-2, with D tentatively TRBD1 (6 bases). V lost 6 bases to trimming and J lost 5 bases, with 13 bases between them. The CDR3 is 13 amino acids. Looked up from germline, CDR1 is SNHLY and CDR2 is FYNNEI. The chain's CDR3 is CASRRTETYGYTF. The CDR3 DNA reads TGTGCCAGCAGGAGGACAGAGACATATGGCTACACCTTC. Full variable domain (missing parts from reference TRBV2 and TRBJ1-2): EPEVTQTPSHQVTQMGQEVILRCVPISNHLYFYWYRQILGQKVEFLVSFYNNEISEKSEIFDDQFSVERPDGSNFTLKIRSTKLEDSAMYFCASRRTETYGYTFGSGTRLTVV.

J is TRBJ2-3 and V is TRBV7-3; 15 bases are shared with TRBD2. The germline CDR1 and CDR2 sequences are SGHTA and FQGTGA. The CDR3 spans 15 residues. Trimming took 5 bases from V and 7 from J; bases not matched to a gene: 4. In DNA form, the CDR3 reads TGTGCCAGCAGCCCCGGACTAGCGGGGGGGTATACGCAGTATTTT. This sequence encodes CASSPGLAGGYTQYF.

The chain has TRBV4-3 and TRBJ1-1; the D gene is possibly TRBD1 (5 bases). The germline V and J ends were trimmed by 6 bases and 1 base, with 15 bases remaining between them. Germline CDR1 reads LGHNA; CDR2 reads YSLEER. The CDR3 extends over 15 amino acids. CDR3 sequence: CASSQEGGANTEAFF. The CDR3 DNA follows: TGCGCCAGCAGTCAGGAGGGAGGGGCGAACACTGAAGCTTTCTTT.

The chain uses TRBV9 and TRBJ2-1, with TRBD2 matching 9 bases. The J segment lost 10 bases and the V segment lost 5 bases, leaving 28 bases of the junction unmatched. This CDR3 has 20 residues. The germline V gene encodes CDR1 SGDLS and CDR2 YYNGEE. The CDR3 protein is CASRELLAGDREAPPQEQFF. The CDR3 DNA sequence: TGTGCCAGCAGGGAACTGTTAGCGGGGGATAGAGAAGCTCCCCCACAGGAGCAGTTCTTC.

This chain links TRBV4-3 with TRBJ2-3, with D maybe TRBD1 (5 bases). The CDR3 sequence is 18 residues long. Trimming stripped 1 base from V and 0 bases from J, with 17 bases between. From germline, CDR1 is LGHNA and CDR2 YSLEER. The CDR3 protein is CASSQGTTGPYSTDTQYF. The CDR3 region has the DNA TGCGCCAGCAGCCAAGGAACCACAGGACCCTATAGCACAGATACGCAGTATTTT.

The chain uses TRBV5-1 and TRBJ2-1; D not resolved. The CDR3 covers 14 residues. V shed 0 bases and J shed 4 bases, with 8 bases lying between them. Germline V gives CDR1 SGHRS, CDR2 YFSETQ. In DNA, the CDR3 is TGCGCCAGCAGCTTGGGCGACACGTACAATGAGCAGTTCTTC. Its protein is CASSLGDTYNEQFF.

A single count supports this clone. The CDR3 sequence: CAGGTGAYEQYF. In DNA form, the CDR3 reads TGTGCCGGCGGGACGGGCGCCTACGAGCAGTACTTC. The chain combines TRBV2 with TRBJ2-7, with D possibly matching TRBD2 (6 bases). The CDR3 consists of 12 residues. Germline loops: CDR1 SNHLY, CDR2 FYNNEI. Trimming removed 11 bases from V and 2 bases from J, with 13 bases in between.

The chain links TRBV5-4 to TRBJ2-5; 9 bases fit TRBD2. V gave up 0 bases and J gave up 5 bases; unmatched junction bases: 5. Germline lookup yields CDR1 SGHNT and CDR2 YYREEE (reference sequence). The CDR3 spans 15 residues. The CDR3 protein is CASSLETSGWETQYF. CDR3 coding DNA: TGTGCCAGCAGCTTGGAGACTAGCGGCTGGGAGACCCAGTACTTC.

The V call is TRBV9, the J call TRBJ2-7; D might be TRBD1 (5 bases). The CDR3 totals 16 residues. Germline loops: CDR1 SGDLS, CDR2 YYNGEE. Trimming stripped 0 bases from V and 3 bases from J, with 16 bases between. The CDR3 protein is CASSVGAQGFRYEQYF. CDR3 in DNA: TGTGCCAGCAGCGTAGGGGCCCAGGGTTTCCGCTACGAGCAGTACTTC.

The chain recombines TRBV7-2 with TRBJ2-1; D ambiguous. Germline CDR1 reads SGHTA; CDR2 reads FQGNSA. The V and J ends lost 4 bases and 5 bases respectively, with 6 bases between them. CDR3 length: 12 amino acids. Written as DNA, the CDR3 is TGTGCCAGCAGCTATACTCACAATGAGCAGTTCTTC. The encoded protein is CASSYTHNEQFF.

This clone occurred a few times. The chain links TRBV7-8 to TRBJ2-5; tentatively, D is TRBD2 (6 bases). The V and J ends lost 4 bases and 1 base respectively, with 10 bases between them. The CDR3 spans 14 residues. Germline CDR1 is SGHVS and CDR2 is FQNEAQ. The CDR3 is CASSSGTFQETQYF. CDR3 DNA sequence: TGTGCCAGCAGCTCTGGGACTTTCCAAGAGACCCAGTACTTC.

V is TRBV4-1 and J is TRBJ2-3; 13 bases are a match to TRBD2. CDR3 length: 17 residues. V trimming: 3 bases; J trimming: 4 bases; junction bases outside the gene matches: 7. Germline V gene lookup returns CDR1 MGHRA and CDR2 YSYEKL. The CDR3 reads CASSQGTSGGVADTQYF. DNA for the CDR3: TGCGCCAGCAGCCAGGGAACTAGCGGGGGGGTCGCAGATACGCAGTATTTT.

The chain joins TRBV3-1 (or the pseudogene TRBV3-2) to TRBJ2-1, with 13 bases fitting TRBD2. The CDR3 sequence is 16 residues long. The ends lost 4 bases at V and 2 bases at J; junction bases unmatched: 2. The germline V gene encodes CDR1 LGHDT and CDR2 YNNKEL (reference sequence). CDR3 sequence: CASSRGTSGAYNEQFF. DNA for the CDR3: TGTGCCAGCAGCCGGGGGACTAGCGGGGCCTACAATGAGCAGTTCTTC.

The chain uses TRBV7-2 and TRBJ2-7; 7 positions match TRBD1. CDR1 is SGHTA, CDR2 FQGNSA, per germline. The CDR3 runs 14 residues. Unmatched junction bases numbered 8, after V lost 6 bases and J lost 3 bases. The CDR3 spells CASRAGTVGYEQYF. CDR3 in DNA: TGTGCCAGCAGGGCCGGGACAGTAGGCTACGAGCAGTACTTC.

The J gene is TRBJ1-1, the V gene TRBV6-6; D perhaps matches TRBD1 (5 bases). Germline V gene lookup returns CDR1 MNHNY and CDR2 SVGAGI (reference sequence). The CDR3 spans 13 residues. Trimming left V 6 bases short and J 3 bases short, with 11 bases between. The CDR3 DNA reads as TGTGCCAGCAGGTCTGGGGCGTACACTGAAGCTTTCTTT. It encodes CASRSGAYTEAFF.

This chain joins TRBV7-2 and TRBJ2-5; D not certain. This CDR3 comprises 14 residues. The V and J ends lost 5 bases and 3 bases respectively, with 13 bases between them. The germline V gene has CDR1 SGHTA and CDR2 FQGNSA. The CDR3 DNA sequence: TGTGCCAGCAGCCCGCTCTTGGCAGAAGAGACCCAGTACTTC. Translated, it gives CASSPLLAEETQYF.

V usage is TRBV5-1 and J usage is TRBJ2-1; TRBD1 matches 7 bases. V was pared by 7 bases and J by 1 base, with 2 bases of the junction left unmatched. CDR3 length equals 13 residues. Germline V lookup: CDR1 SGHRS, CDR2 YFSETQ. In DNA, the CDR3 is TGCGCCAGCTCCAGGGGGTCCTACAATGAGCAGTTCTTC. Translation gives CASSRGSYNEQFF.

The rearrangement links TRBV6-1 to TRBJ2-1, with D perhaps matching TRBD2 (5 bases). V shed 3 bases and J shed 0 bases, with 9 bases lying between them. The CDR3 loop spans 15 amino acids. Germline V gene data show CDR1 as MNHNS and CDR2 as SASEGT. CDR3 residues: CASSDSANSYNEQFF. CDR3 nucleotides: TGTGCCAGCAGTGATAGCGCAAACTCCTACAATGAGCAGTTCTTC.

The J gene is TRBJ1-2, the V gene TRBV18; D not resolved. The CDR3 contains 15 residues. Germline CDR1 KGHSH, CDR2 LQKENI. Trimming shortened V by 3 bases and J by 3 bases, and 14 bases separated the two germline ends. CDR3 DNA sequence: TGTGCCAGCTCACCCCGGTCGGCGGAGGACTATGGCTACACCTTC. Amino acid sequence: CASSPRSAEDYGYTF.

V gene TRBV19 combines with J gene TRBJ2-3; D is unclear. The CDR3 is 13 residues long. Trimming left V 4 bases short and J 4 bases short, with 9 bases between. Germline loops: CDR1 LNHDA, CDR2 SQIVND (reference sequence). The CDR3: CASSTSVADTQYF. CDR3 DNA sequence: TGTGCCAGTAGTACCTCGGTAGCAGATACGCAGTATTTT.

The chain has TRBV5-1 and TRBJ2-7; D might be TRBD2 (6 bases). Germline lookup yields CDR1 SGHRS and CDR2 YFSETQ. The CDR3 extends over 14 amino acids. V was clipped by 6 bases and J by 6 bases, with 19 bases between them. CDR3 in DNA: TGCGCCAGCATGCGCGGGACTGGTCGGCTCGAGCAGTACTTC. Protein: CASMRGTGRLEQYF.

The rearrangement uses TRBV7-9 and TRBJ2-1; the match to TRBD2 covers 9 bases. Germline CDR1 is SEHNR and CDR2 is FQNEAQ (reference sequence). The CDR3 length is 19 residues. V gave up 1 base and J gave up 3 bases; unmatched junction bases: 13. The CDR3 DNA reads as TGTGCCAGCAGCTTAGTTGGTGTTAGCGGGGGTGCCCGCTACAATGAGCAGTTCTTC. Residues: CASSLVGVSGGARYNEQFF. Full variable domain (remainder filled in from reference TRBV7-9 and TRBJ2-1): DTGVSQNPRHKITKRGQNVTFRCDPISEHNRLYWYRQTLGQGPEFLTYFQNEAQLEKSRLLSDRFSAERPKGSFSTLEIQRTEQGDSAMYLCASSLVGVSGGARYNEQFFGPGTRLTVL.

V usage is TRBV25-1 and J usage is TRBJ2-1; TRBD2 agrees at 10 bases. CDR3 length: 18 residues. The germline V gene encodes CDR1 MGHDK and CDR2 SYGVNS. The trim removed 4 bases at V and 0 bases at J, leaving 9 bases unmatched. The CDR3 is CASSALTSGPSSYNEQFF. The CDR3 DNA reads TGTGCCAGCAGTGCCTTGACTAGCGGGCCGAGCTCCTACAATGAGCAGTTCTTC.